This is a list of T cell receptor beta chains from one sample in a study of patients and donors after allogeneic stem cell transplantation. TCRdb itself ran the RT-PCR reads through MiXCR, one entry per CDR3 protein. The sample lists roughly 880,000 distinct CDR3 sequences; over 15% were seen once. Sequences were obtained from blood, either unsorted or a sorted T cell fraction (not recorded which). The receptor source for this set is a human donor who was either an allogeneic HSCT recipient or a stem cell or donor lymphocyte infusion donor (not recorded which). It is not recorded whose cells these are; they may come from a transplant donor. Each CDR3 is given with its conserved first and last residue. A D gene is named only where the DNA matches it firmly. Clone size is shown for a subset of rows, as once, few, many or a class of expanded clone.

j_gene	d_gene	abundance	v_gene	CDR3aa	CDR3nt
TRBJ2-2	NA	NA	TRBV27	CASSLAGTGPGELFF	TGTGCCAGCAGTTTAGCGGGGACCGGGCCCGGGGAGCTGTTTTTT
TRBJ1-5	NA	few	TRBV20-1	CSAPTPWSSPDTNQPQHF	TGCAGTGCTCCCACCCCCTGGTCCAGCCCGGATACAAATCAGCCCCAGCATTTT
TRBJ2-7	TRBD2	NA	TRBV28	CASSTGTSRYF	TGTGCCAGCAGTACGGGGACTAGCCGGTACTTC
TRBJ2-1	NA	few	TRBV5-1	CASRLEDYPYNEQFF	TGCGCCAGCAGGTTGGAGGACTACCCCTACAATGAGCAGTTCTTC
TRBJ1-1	NA	few	TRBV10-3	CAISGREPRGAFF	TGTGCCATCAGTGGCCGGGAACCCCGGGGAGCTTTCTTT
TRBJ2-3	NA	NA	TRBV12-3/TRBV12-4	CASSLKRVTDTQYF	TGTGCCAGCAGTTTGAAGCGGGTCACAGATACGCAGTATTTT
TRBJ2-1	NA	few	TRBV7-2	CASSPDKEGEQFF	TGTGCCAGCAGCCCAGACAAGGAGGGTGAGCAGTTCTTC
TRBJ1-1	NA	NA	TRBV9	CASSVGPSDTEAFF	TGTGCCAGCAGCGTAGGACCATCGGACACTGAAGCTTTCTTT
TRBJ2-1	NA	few	TRBV9	CASSVGGSLPQREQFF	TGTGCCAGCAGCGTAGGTGGTAGCCTACCCCAAAGGGAGCAGTTCTTC
TRBJ1-2	NA	many	TRBV12-3/TRBV12-4	CASTIHHPGNPYGYTF	TGTGCCAGCACCATTCACCATCCGGGGAATCCCTATGGCTACACCTTC
TRBJ1-2	TRBD1	few	TRBV2	CASSSGTGSSGYTF	TGTGCCAGCAGTTCCGGGACAGGTTCCTCTGGCTACACCTTC
TRBJ2-5	TRBD1	NA	TRBV2	CASSGTGVPKTQYF	TGTGCCAGCAGTGGGACAGGGGTCCCAAAGACCCAGTACTTC
TRBJ1-5	NA	few	TRBV4-2	CASSHTGYQPQHF	TGTGCCAGCAGCCACACGGGTTATCAGCCCCAGCATTTT
TRBJ2-5	NA	few	TRBV4-1	CASSQPTEETQYF	TGCGCCAGCAGCCAACCGACAGAAGAGACCCAGTACTTC
TRBJ1-3	NA	many	TRBV25-1	CASTYSGNTIYF	TGTGCCAGCACCTACTCTGGAAACACCATATATTTT
TRBJ2-1	NA	few	TRBV6-1	CASSTGRLERGQFF	TGTGCCAGCAGTACCGGACGGCTCGAAAGGGGGCAGTTCTTC
TRBJ2-7	NA	few	TRBV7-9	CASSPGSVEQYF	TGTGCCAGCAGCCCGGGTTCCGTCGAGCAGTACTTC
TRBJ1-1	NA	few	TRBV12-3/TRBV12-4	CASTTWGSPRNTEAFF	TGTGCCAGCACAACGTGGGGTTCCCCAAGGAACACTGAAGCTTTCTTT
TRBJ1-5	NA	NA	TRBV30	CAWSAGVQPQHF	TGTGCCTGGAGTGCGGGAGTTCAGCCCCAGCATTTT
TRBJ2-4	NA	few	TRBV4-1	CASSQVIWVRALAKNIQYF	TGCGCCAGCAGCCAAGTAATTTGGGTTCGGGCCCTAGCCAAAAACATTCAGTACTTC
TRBJ1-5	NA	NA	TRBV7-8	CASSQGVKGFSNQPQHF	TGTGCCAGCAGCCAAGGTGTTAAGGGTTTTAGCAATCAGCCCCAGCATTTT
TRBJ1-5	TRBD1	once	TRBV20-1	CSARTGSVGQPQHF	TGCAGTGCTAGGACAGGGTCGGTCGGTCAGCCCCAGCATTTT
TRBJ1-2	NA	NA	TRBV20-1	CSARDIPRSSRSDGYTF	TGCAGTGCTAGAGATATTCCCCGATCTTCGAGGTCGGATGGCTACACCTTC
TRBJ1-1	NA	many	TRBV5-1	CASRILRVNTEAFF	TGCGCCAGCAGAATTTTGCGGGTGAACACTGAAGCTTTCTTT
TRBJ1-2	TRBD1	NA	TRBV7-9	CASSWTGTANYGYTF	TGTGCCAGCAGCTGGACCGGGACAGCTAACTATGGCTACACCTTC
TRBJ1-2	TRBD1	NA	TRBV20-1	CSASDIGQGALGYGYTF	TGCAGTGCTAGCGATATAGGACAGGGGGCGCTCGGCTATGGCTACACCTTC
TRBJ2-5	NA	NA	TRBV20-1	CSARDQSGSQETQYF	TGCAGTGCTAGAGATCAGTCGGGGAGCCAAGAGACCCAGTACTTC
TRBJ1-6	TRBD1	NA	TRBV7-2	CASGLGQGNSPLHF	TGTGCCAGCGGACTAGGACAGGGGAATTCACCCCTCCACTTT
TRBJ2-5	NA	NA	TRBV5-1	CASGAAHQETQYF	TGCGCCAGCGGAGCGGCGCACCAAGAGACCCAGTACTTC
TRBJ2-2	NA	NA	TRBV7-8	CASSLDRGMPGELFF	TGTGCCAGCAGCTTAGATCGGGGGATGCCCGGGGAGCTGTTTTTT
TRBJ2-7	TRBD1	few	TRBV24-1	CATSDRDRGEQYF	TGTGCCACCAGTGATCGAGACAGGGGCGAGCAGTACTTC
TRBJ1-1	NA	few	TRBV6-1	CASRERNTEAFF	TGTGCCAGCAGAGAGAGGAACACTGAAGCTTTCTTT
TRBJ2-3	NA	NA	TRBV7-2	CASSLGRRDSEATDTQYF	TGTGCCAGCAGCTTAGGGCGAAGGGACTCCGAGGCCACAGATACGCAGTATTTT
TRBJ2-7	NA	NA	TRBV15	CATNRHRTDEQYF	TGTGCCACCAATCGACACCGTACCGACGAGCAGTACTTC
TRBJ2-7	NA	NA	TRBV5-1	CASSLAGAHLGLEQYF	TGCGCCAGCAGCTTGGCGGGGGCACACCTGGGTTTAGAGCAGTACTTC
TRBJ2-1	TRBD2	NA	TRBV9	CASSAHPSGRANEQFF	TGTGCCAGCAGCGCCCACCCCAGCGGGAGGGCTAATGAGCAGTTCTTC
TRBJ2-1	NA	NA	TRBV18	CASSPEGPNNGEQFF	TGTGCCAGCTCACCAGAGGGTCCAAACAATGGTGAGCAGTTCTTC